This T cell receptor (beta chain) was captured by sequencing in a study of response to subunit inactivated influenza vaccine. Study-level points and caveats: It was the authors' suggestion that each seasonal influenza vaccination recruits few new T cells.

Note on this clonotype: Its antigen is not identified.

This CDR3 contains 16 residues. Trimming stripped 1 base from V and 0 bases from J, with 10 bases between. Per the germline V gene, CDR1 is SGHVS and CDR2 is FQNEAQ. TCRdb reprocessed the RT-PCR reads with MiXCR, giving one entry per CDR3 protein. The data hold about 190,000 distinct CDR3 sequences, with approximately 15% observed a single time. The receptor was isolated from a man in his fifties who received an inactivated influenza vaccine. The material sequenced was CD8+ T cells sorted from PBMCs, taken 4 to 6 days after vaccination. This sequence joins TRBV7-8 and TRBJ1-5; D ambiguous. CDR3 in amino acids: CASSLVGSYSNQPQHF. CDR3 DNA sequence: TGTGCCAGCAGCTTAGTCGGCAGCTATAGCAATCAGCCCCAGCATTTT.